This T cell receptor (beta chain) emerged from a study of shared clonotypes between healthy human individuals. The study's findings and limits: Naive subsets tended to show greater estimated richness than memory subsets. Rarefaction revealed incomplete sorted-subset sequencing despite large depth.

About this clone: Its matching antigen is unknown.

Between the trimmed V and J ends, which lost 2 bases and 11 bases, there was a span of 11 bases. The CDR3 consists of 12 residues. Germline V gives CDR1 PRHDT, CDR2 FYEKMQ (reference sequence). This table comes from immunoSEQ multiplex PCR, and its TCRdb copy is limited to in-frame clones, with some not included. The sample contains 650,000 to 700,000 clones, about 90% of which appear only once. The origin of this receptor is a man between 18 and 35 years old in good health. Some clones in this sample may be carry-over from other donors' samples. The source material was memory CD8+ T cells from PBMCs. Subset indicated: CD45RO+ cells pooled with CCR7-negative TemRA cells. The genes are TRBV13 and TRBJ2-3, with D unresolved. CDR3 DNA: TGTGCCAGCAGCTTAACCGGCCCCGGGCAGTATTTT. Protein product: CASSLTGPGQYF.